This T cell receptor beta chain was profiled in a study of CD8 T cells in ankylosing spondylitis. Broader study findings: It appeared that ankylosing spondylitis blood was characterized by a TCR beta motif of several highly homologous variants.

TCRdb analysed the 5' RACE reads with MiXCR anew, one entry per CDR3 protein. The sample yields under 450,000 distinct CDR3 sequences, 17% seen once. This clonotype was observed a handful of times. The antigen is unknown. This TCR derives from a male donor with ankylosing spondylitis. Sample: blood, either unsorted or a sorted T cell fraction (not recorded which).

The CDR3 loop is CASWSGGSYNEQFF. The CDR3 nucleotides are TGTGCCAGCTGGTCGGGAGGGTCATACAATGAGCAGTTCTTC. The chain has TRBV6-1 and TRBJ2-1; 8 bases are a match to TRBD2. V was pared by 8 bases and J by 4 bases, with 7 bases of the junction left unmatched. This CDR3 has 14 amino acids. Germline assignment: CDR1 MNHNS and CDR2 SASEGT.